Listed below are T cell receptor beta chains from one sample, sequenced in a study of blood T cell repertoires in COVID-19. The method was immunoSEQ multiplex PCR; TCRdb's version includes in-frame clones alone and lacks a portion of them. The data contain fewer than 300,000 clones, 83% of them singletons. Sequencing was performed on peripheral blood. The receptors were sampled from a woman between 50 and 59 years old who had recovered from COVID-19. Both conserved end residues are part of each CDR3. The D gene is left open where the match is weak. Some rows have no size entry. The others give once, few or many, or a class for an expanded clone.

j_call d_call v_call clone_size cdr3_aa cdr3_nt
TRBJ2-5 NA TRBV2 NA CASKIRETQYF TGTGCCAGCAAAATTCGTGAGACCCAGTACTTC
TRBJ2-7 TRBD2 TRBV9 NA CASSVGPAGGPGEQYF TGTGCCAGCAGCGTAGGGCCAGCGGGAGGGCCGGGGGAGCAGTACTTC
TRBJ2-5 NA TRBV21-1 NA CASSKDPHRDRARETQYF TGTGCCAGCAGCAAAGACCCTCACCGGGACAGGGCCCGGGAGACCCAGTACTTC
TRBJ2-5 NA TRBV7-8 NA CASSLYGTSQETQYF TGTGCCAGCAGCCTGTACGGGACTTCCCAAGAGACCCAGTACTTC
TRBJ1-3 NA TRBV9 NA CASSVEGAGNTIYF TGTGCCAGCAGCGTAGAAGGGGCTGGAAACACCATATATTTT
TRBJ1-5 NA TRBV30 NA CAWSTGGNQPQHF TGTGCCTGGAGTACCGGTGGCAATCAGCCCCAGCATTTT
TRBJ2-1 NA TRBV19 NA CASSIGQPHGNEQFF TGTGCCAGTAGTATCGGACAGCCCCATGGGAATGAGCAGTTCTTC
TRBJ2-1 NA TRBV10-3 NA CAISASAYNEQFF TGTGCCATCAGTGCTAGCGCCTACAATGAGCAGTTCTTC
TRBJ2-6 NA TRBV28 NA CASSRDNSGANVLTF TGTGCCAGCAGTCGGGACAACTCTGGGGCCAACGTCCTGACTTTC
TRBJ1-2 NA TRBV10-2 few CARCGGGGALARDSYGYTF TGCGCCCGCTGTGGGGGAGGGGGGGCGCTGGCCCGGGACTCCTATGGCTACACCTTC
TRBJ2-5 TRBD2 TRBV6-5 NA CASTKGTGGETQYF TGTGCCAGCACCAAGGGTACGGGAGGGGAGACCCAGTACTTC
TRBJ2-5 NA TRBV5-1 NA CASSLESNRETQYF TGCGCCAGCAGCTTGGAAAGTAATCGGGAGACCCAGTACTTC
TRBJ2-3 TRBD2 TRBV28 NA CASSFGGGTSDTQYF TGTGCCAGCAGTTTTGGGGGGGGGACGTCAGATACGCAGTATTTT
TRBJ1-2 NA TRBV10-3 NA CAISDDRLSGYTF TGTGCCATCAGTGATGACAGGCTAAGCGGCTACACCTTC
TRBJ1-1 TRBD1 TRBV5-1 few CASSSDGTVNTEAFF TGCGCCAGCAGCTCGGACGGGACAGTGAACACTGAAGCTTTCTTT
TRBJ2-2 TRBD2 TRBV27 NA CASSLRPSGGGGELFF TGTGCCAGCAGTTTACGTCCTAGCGGGGGGGGTGGGGAGCTGTTTTTT
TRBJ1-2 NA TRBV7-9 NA CASSLASRVVTGGYTF TGTGCCAGCAGCTTAGCATCCCGGGTCGTAACGGGTGGCTACACCTTC
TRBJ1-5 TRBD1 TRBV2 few CASRYRGDQPQHF TGTGCCAGCAGATACAGGGGCGATCAGCCCCAGCATTTT
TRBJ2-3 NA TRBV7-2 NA CASSLGGPSTDTQYF TGTGCCAGCAGCTTAGGAGGGCCAAGCACAGATACGCAGTATTTT
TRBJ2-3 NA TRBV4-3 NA CASSQDNQRSDTQYF TGCGCCAGCAGCCAAGATAACCAGCGCTCAGATACGCAGTATTTT
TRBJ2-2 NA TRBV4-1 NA CASSLGAYTGELFF TGCGCCAGCAGCCTGGGCGCCTACACCGGGGAGCTGTTTTTT
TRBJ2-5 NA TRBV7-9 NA CASSAQYRETQYF TGTGCCAGCAGCGCACAGTACAGAGAGACCCAGTACTTC
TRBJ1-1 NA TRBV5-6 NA CASSPTFSGSEAFF TGTGCCAGCAGCCCCACCTTCTCGGGATCTGAAGCTTTCTTT
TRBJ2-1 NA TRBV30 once CAWSAVSEQFF TGTGCCTGGAGTGCAGTCAGTGAGCAGTTCTTC
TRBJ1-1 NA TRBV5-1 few CASSLNGDTEAFF TGCGCCAGCAGCTTGAATGGAGACACTGAAGCTTTCTTT
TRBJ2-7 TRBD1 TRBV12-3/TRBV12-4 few CASSWDSTYEQYF TGTGCCAGCAGCTGGGACAGTACCTACGAGCAGTACTTC
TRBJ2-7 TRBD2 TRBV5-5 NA CASSLVAGGFYEQYF TGTGCCAGCAGCTTGGTCGCGGGAGGGTTCTACGAGCAGTACTTC
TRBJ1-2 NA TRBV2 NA CASSDLSNYGYTF TGTGCCAGCAGTGATCTGTCCAACTATGGCTACACCTTC
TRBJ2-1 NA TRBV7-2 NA CASSAHQGSYNEQFF TGTGCCAGCAGCGCGCATCAGGGCTCCTACAATGAGCAGTTCTTC
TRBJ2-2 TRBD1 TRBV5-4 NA CASSLGGGQGDTGELFF TGTGCCAGCAGCTTGGGAGGGGGACAGGGGGACACCGGGGAGCTGTTTTTT
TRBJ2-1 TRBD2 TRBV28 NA CASSPPPKGLAGDALEQFF TGTGCCAGCAGTCCACCACCGAAAGGACTAGCGGGAGATGCCCTTGAGCAGTTCTTC
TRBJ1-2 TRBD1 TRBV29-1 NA CSVGGQGYGYTF TGCAGCGTTGGCGGACAGGGCTATGGCTACACCTTC
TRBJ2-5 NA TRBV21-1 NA CASSKRGGQGVGKTQYF TGTGCCAGCAGCAAACGTGGGGGACAGGGGGTGGGAAAGACCCAGTACTTC
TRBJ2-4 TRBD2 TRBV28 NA CASTPGAGIGRAKNIQYF TGTGCCAGCACCCCAGGTGCGGGGATCGGGAGGGCTAAAAACATTCAGTACTTC
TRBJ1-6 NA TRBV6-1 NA CASSASGTHPNSPLHF TGTGCCAGCAGTGCAAGCGGGACACACCCTAATTCACCCCTCCACTTT
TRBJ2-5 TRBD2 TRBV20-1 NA CSASGGTRVGGQETQYF TGCAGTGCTAGTGGTGGGACTAGAGTCGGGGGCCAAGAGACCCAGTACTTC
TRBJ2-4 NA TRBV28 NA CASSTPADHGAKNIQYF TGTGCCAGCAGTACCCCGGCGGATCACGGGGCCAAAAACATTCAGTACTTC
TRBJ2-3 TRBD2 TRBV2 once CASSSTSGSDTQYF TGTGCCAGCAGTTCGACTAGCGGGTCAGATACGCAGTATTTT
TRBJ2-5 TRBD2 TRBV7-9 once CASSLGSSGGLRETQYF TGTGCCAGCAGCTTAGGATCTTCGGGGGGGCTGCGGGAGACCCAGTACTTC
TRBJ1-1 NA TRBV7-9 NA CASSYTGRAFF TGTGCCAGCAGCTATACAGGGAGAGCTTTCTTT
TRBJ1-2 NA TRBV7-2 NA CASSFGDGGNYGYTF TGTGCCAGCAGCTTTGGGGACGGGGGTAACTATGGCTACACCTTC
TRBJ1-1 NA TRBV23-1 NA CASSQGTGREAFF TGCGCCAGCAGTCAAGGCACGGGTCGTGAAGCTTTCTTT
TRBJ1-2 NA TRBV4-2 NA CASSQDSGTPSNYGYTF TGTGCCAGCAGCCAAGATAGCGGGACCCCATCTAACTATGGCTACACCTTC
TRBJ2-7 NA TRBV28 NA CAGSQGQRDSLVNEQYF TGTGCCGGATCGCAGGGTCAGAGGGACTCCCTCGTGAACGAGCAGTACTTC
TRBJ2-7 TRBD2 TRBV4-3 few CASSQDGRAGGAYEQYF TGCGCCAGCAGCCAAGACGGGAGGGCGGGAGGTGCCTACGAGCAGTACTTC
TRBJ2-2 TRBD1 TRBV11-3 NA CASSFQGAGELFF TGTGCCAGCAGCTTTCAGGGGGCCGGGGAGCTGTTTTTT
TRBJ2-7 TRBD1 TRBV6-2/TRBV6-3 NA CASSYFSTGRNEQYF TGTGCCAGCAGTTACTTTTCGACAGGGCGAAACGAGCAGTACTTC
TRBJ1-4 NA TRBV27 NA CASSLHSGGGKLFF TGTGCCAGCAGTTTACATTCGGGAGGGGGAAAACTGTTTTTT
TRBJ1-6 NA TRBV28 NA CASRAGYNSPLHF TGTGCCAGCAGGGCAGGCTATAATTCACCCCTCCACTTT
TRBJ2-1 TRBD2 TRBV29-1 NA CSVELAGVFYNEQFF TGCAGCGTTGAGCTAGCGGGGGTCTTCTACAATGAGCAGTTCTTC
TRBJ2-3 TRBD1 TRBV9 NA CATSTGTGFADTQYF TGTGCCACCTCCACCGGGACAGGGTTTGCAGATACGCAGTATTTT
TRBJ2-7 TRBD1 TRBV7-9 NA CASSLAGGPTYEQYF TGTGCCAGCAGCTTAGCAGGGGGCCCTACCTACGAGCAGTACTTC
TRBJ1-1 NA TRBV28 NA CATWTATNTEAFF TGTGCCACCTGGACAGCAACGAACACTGAAGCTTTCTTT
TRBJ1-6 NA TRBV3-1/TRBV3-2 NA CASSKREARSPLHF TGTGCCAGCAGCAAAAGGGAGGCCAGGTCACCCCTCCACTTT
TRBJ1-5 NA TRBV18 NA CASSRWTDSNQPQHF TGTGCCAGCTCACGATGGACAGATAGCAATCAGCCCCAGCATTTT